The clone carrying this T cell receptor beta chain was seen a few times. Antigen: not known. The CDR3 has 13 residues. J gave up 5 bases and V 4 bases, and 1 base lay outside the gene matches. CDR1 WSHSY and CDR2 SAAADI come from the germline V gene. The source of the sample is a study of blood T cells in healthy people across ages. General study points: CMV status of donors was unknown, possibly confounding expanded clonotype changes.

A second roughly 6 to 11 cycle PCR used barcoded and J-beta primers. From the 5' RACE reads, TCRdb called clonotypes with MiXCR, one entry per CDR3 protein. The table shows 750,000 to 950,000 distinct CDR3 sequences, with about a quarter occurring only once. This same sample was also part of a study on T cells of mothers and their children.

Sequenced input: blood. The chain uses TRBV10-2 and TRBJ2-3, with 9 bases lining up with TRBD1. This TCR was sampled from a boy younger than 18 in good health. The CDR3: CASSGTGEDTQYF. CDR3 nucleotide sequence: TGCGCCAGCAGTGGGACAGGGGAAGATACGCAGTATTTT.